This entry lists 7 T cell receptor beta chains sequenced from one sample in a study of blood T cell repertoires in COVID-19. The repertoire was sequenced with immunoSEQ multiplex PCR; TCRdb's copy has only in-frame clones and lacks some. Counted here are some 300,000 clones, roughly 90% occurring once; the ten biggest clones make up about 9.4%. Sequencing used PBMCs or T cells enriched from blood (not recorded which). The receptors here all came from a woman aged 25-40 years who had recovered from COVID-19.

The chain joins TRBV10-2 to TRBJ1-1; D is unclear. V was trimmed by 7 bases and J by 1 base, leaving 7 bases between them. Germline V CDR1 and CDR2: WSHSY, SAAADI. CDR3 length: 12 residues. CDR3 in amino acids: CASTTGNTEAFF. The CDR3 DNA reads TGCGCCAGCACGACGGGGAACACTGAAGCTTTCTTT.

The chain employs TRBV7-2 and TRBJ2-7; D is undetermined. V gave up 2 bases and J gave up 5 bases, with 19 bases separating them. The CDR3 has 16 amino acids. Germline lookup yields CDR1 SGHTA and CDR2 FQGNSA. In DNA form, the CDR3 reads TGTGCCAGCAGCTTAATCCTCTCGGGTTATAGGCACGAGCAGTACTTC. It translates to CASSLILSGYRHEQYF.

V gene TRBV27 combines with J gene TRBJ1-5, with D possibly being TRBD1 (5 bases). The V end lost 3 bases, the J end lost 4 bases, and 10 bases lay between the germline ends. The CDR3 contains 14 residues. CDR1 MNHEY and CDR2 SMNVEV come from the germline V gene (reference sequence). CDR3 DNA sequence: TGTGCCAGCAGTTTGCGACAGCTAAATCAGCCCCAGCATTTT. As protein: CASSLRQLNQPQHF.

This rearrangement joins TRBV5-4 to TRBJ2-7; 10 nucleotides match TRBD1. The germline V gene encodes CDR1 SGHNT and CDR2 YYREEE (reference sequence). With V trimmed by 6 bases and J by 0 bases, 15 bases remained unmatched. The CDR3 length is 18 residues. The CDR3 DNA follows: TGTGCCAGCACCACGATCCCCCGGACAGGGGGTACCTCCTACGAGCAGTACTTC. The encoded protein is CASTTIPRTGGTSYEQYF.

V and J are TRBV27 and TRBJ2-2; D unresolved. This CDR3 has 15 residues. V was shortened by 2 bases and J by 6 bases, with 13 bases between the two germline ends. The V gene's germline CDR1 is MNHEY and CDR2 SMNVEV (reference sequence). The CDR3 bases are TGTGCCAGCAGTTTAAGCTCGAGGTGGGCCGGGGAGCTGTTTTTT. Its protein product is CASSLSSRWAGELFF.

This clone was counted only a few times. The V and J genes are TRBV11-2 and TRBJ1-1; D perhaps matches TRBD1 (6 bases). The CDR3 spans 15 residues. Trimming pared 4 bases from V and 4 bases from J, leaving 16 bases between. Germline loops: CDR1 SGHAT, CDR2 FQNNGV. For the CDR3, the DNA is TGTGCCAGCAGCTATGATTCGGGACAAGGCACTGAAGCTTTCTTT. This gives the protein CASSYDSGQGTEAFF.

This clone was picked up a small number of times. This chain links TRBV10-1 with TRBJ2-2; D might be TRBD2 (5 bases). Germline values: CDR1 WNHNN, CDR2 SYGVQD (reference sequence). CDR3 length equals 15 residues. V lost 5 bases and J lost 0, with 10 bases in between. The DNA for the CDR3 is TGCGCCAGCAGTTTATCCGGGGCGAACACCGGGGAGCTGTTTTTT. It is translated as CASSLSGANTGELFF.